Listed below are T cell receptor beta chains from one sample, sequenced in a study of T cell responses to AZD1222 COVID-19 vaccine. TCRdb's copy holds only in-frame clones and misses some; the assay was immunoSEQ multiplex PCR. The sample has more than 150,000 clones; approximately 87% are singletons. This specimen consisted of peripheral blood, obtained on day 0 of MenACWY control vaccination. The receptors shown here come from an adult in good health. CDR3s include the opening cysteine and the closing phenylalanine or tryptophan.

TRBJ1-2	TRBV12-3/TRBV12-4	CASSPLVGDGYTF
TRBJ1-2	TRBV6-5	CASRGGIRRGYTF
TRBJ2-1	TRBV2	CASSEPSGSNEQFF
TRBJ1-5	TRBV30	CAWSGGVQINQPQHF
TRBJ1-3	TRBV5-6	CASSFQGNTIYF
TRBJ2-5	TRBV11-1	CASNPGGTQETQYF
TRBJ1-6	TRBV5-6	CASSLQGLYSPLHF
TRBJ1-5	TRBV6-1	CASSEETDFSNQPQHF
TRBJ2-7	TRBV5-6	CASSNTRVAGYEQYF
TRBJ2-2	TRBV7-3	CASSYTPVNGELFF
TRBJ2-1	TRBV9	CASSANRLAGDLRSSYNEQFF
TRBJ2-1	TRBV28	CASSFAGSEQFF
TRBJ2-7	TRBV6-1	CASSEDGQGANEQYF
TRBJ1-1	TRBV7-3	CASSFQRDTEAFF
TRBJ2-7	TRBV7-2	CASSLEGGMGSYEQYF
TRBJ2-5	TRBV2	CASTIAGGETQYF
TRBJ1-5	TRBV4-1	CASSQDPNSNQPQHF
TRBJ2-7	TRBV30	CALTSGSSNEQYF
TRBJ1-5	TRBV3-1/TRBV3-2	CASSQDVGQPQHF
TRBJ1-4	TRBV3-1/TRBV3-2	CASSRQGGDEKLFF
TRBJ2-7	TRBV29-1	CSVQGVTYEQYF
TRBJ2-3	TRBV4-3	CASSPGGGTDTQYF
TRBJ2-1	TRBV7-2	CASSLKVARRNNEQFF
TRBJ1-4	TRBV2	CASTGQGTANEKLFF
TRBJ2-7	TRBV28	CASSPGTRTSGSYEQYF
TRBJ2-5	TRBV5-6	CASSLAGQGRIGETQYF
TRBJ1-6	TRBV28	CASSLAVNSPLHF
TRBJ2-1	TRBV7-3	CASSLNPAGASYNEQFF
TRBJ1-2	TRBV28	CASSLRQGAGYTF
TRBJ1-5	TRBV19	CASKSREGYQPQHF
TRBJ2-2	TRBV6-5	CASRWTGGYTGELFF
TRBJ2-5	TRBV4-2	CASSQGGESGAQYF
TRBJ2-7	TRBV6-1	CASSEEANPLYYEQYF
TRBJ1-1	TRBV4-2	CASSQDWTTDAEAFF
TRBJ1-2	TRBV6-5	CASSYSTAGGYGYTF
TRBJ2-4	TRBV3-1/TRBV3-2	CASSQEGGMSIQYF
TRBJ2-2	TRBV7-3	CASSFRGSGELFF
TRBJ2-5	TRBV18	CASSPQAGEETQYF
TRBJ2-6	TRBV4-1	CASSRREGARAGANVLTF